These 9 T cell receptor beta chains came from one sample sequenced in a study of blood T cell repertoires in COVID-19. The assay was immunoSEQ multiplex PCR, and TCRdb's table has in-frame clones only and misses some. The sample holds approximately 190,000 clones, approximately 85% seen once. Sequencing used peripheral blood. These TCRs come from a woman in her seventies with active or convalescent COVID-19.

This clone appeared a few times. V usage is TRBV7-9 and J usage is TRBJ2-3; 9 nucleotides agree with TRBD2. Germline V gene sequence: CDR1 SEHNR, CDR2 FQNEAQ (reference sequence). The CDR3 consists of 16 residues. The junction had 5 bases not matched to a gene; V was cut back by 1 base and J by 3 bases. In DNA form, the CDR3 reads TGTGCCAGCAGCTTAGGGGCTAGCGGGAATACAGATACGCAGTATTTT. This encodes CASSLGASGNTDTQYF.

This chain links TRBV28 with TRBJ2-1, with 7 bases that match TRBD2. The germline CDR1 and CDR2 sequences are MDHEN and SYDVKM. Trimming at V came to 6 bases and at J to 0 bases, leaving 5 bases not matched to a gene. This CDR3 comprises 15 residues. The CDR3 DNA is TGTGCCAGCAGCCATGGGACTATCTCCTACAATGAGCAGTTCTTC. Translating gives CASSHGTISYNEQFF.

The rearrangement links TRBV10-1 to TRBJ2-1, with 7 bases lining up with TRBD1. Germline V CDR1 and CDR2: WNHNN, SYGVQD (reference sequence). J lost 0 bases, V lost 3 bases, and 11 bases had no gene match. The CDR3 has 18 amino acids. CDR3 amino acids: CASSEDRTGSGSYNEQFF. The DNA for the CDR3 is TGCGCCAGCAGTGAAGACCGGACAGGTTCTGGCTCCTACAATGAGCAGTTCTTC.

The chain couples TRBV5-6 to TRBJ1-1; no reliable D call. The CDR3 sequence is 13 residues long. V lost 2 bases to trimming and J lost 1 base, with 6 bases between them. The germline V gene has CDR1 SGHDT and CDR2 YYEEEE. The CDR3 reads CASSFGQNTEAFF. Written as DNA, the CDR3 is TGTGCCAGCAGCTTTGGGCAGAACACTGAAGCTTTCTTT.

The V call is TRBV27, the J call TRBJ2-7, with TRBD2 matching 12 bases. The V gene's germline CDR1 is MNHEY and CDR2 SMNVEV (reference sequence). CDR3 size: 15 residues. Trimming cost V 5 bases and J 4 bases; bases outside gene matches: 6. The CDR3 here is CASSPRLAGAYEQYF. For the CDR3, the DNA is TGTGCCAGCAGTCCCCGACTAGCGGGAGCATACGAGCAGTACTTC.

This rearrangement joins TRBV2 to TRBJ2-5, with D possibly TRBD2 on 6 matching bases. The V and J ends lost 4 bases and 5 bases respectively, with 26 bases between them. The CDR3 has 18 residues. Germline CDR1 is SNHLY and CDR2 is FYNNEI. CDR3: CASSGGVGGIGRGETQYF. The DNA of the CDR3 is TGTGCCAGCAGTGGAGGGGTCGGCGGGATTGGTCGAGGGGAGACCCAGTACTTC.

This clone has more than one count but fewer than ten. The chain uses TRBV20-1 and TRBJ1-5, with D uncertain. The germline CDR1 and CDR2 sequences are DFQATT and SNEGSKA (reference sequence). The CDR3 loop spans 10 amino acids. The germline V and J ends were trimmed by 6 bases and 11 bases, with 11 bases remaining between them. DNA for the CDR3: TGCAGTGCGAGCTCCGGGGCCCAGCATTTT. This translates into CSASSGAQHF.

This chain joins TRBV11-2 and TRBJ2-7, with a possible D match to TRBD1 (6 bases). The CDR3 sequence is 12 residues long. The germline V gene encodes CDR1 SGHAT and CDR2 FQNNGV. The CDR3 protein is CASSSSRQAQRV. The CDR3 DNA sequence: TGTGCCAGCAGCTCCAGTCGACAGGCCCAGAGGGTC.

This clone has just one count. This sequence joins TRBV28 and TRBJ2-7, with D perhaps TRBD1 (6 bases). Trimming removed 6 bases at V and 4 bases at J, with 19 bases between. The V gene's germline CDR1 is MDHEN and CDR2 SYDVKM. The CDR3 runs 15 residues. The CDR3 DNA follows: TGTGCCAGCAGCCCACCCAGGGGCCATGGTTACGAGCAGTACTTC. This encodes CASSPPRGHGYEQYF.